This TCR beta chain came from a study of T cell clonotyping in hematopoietic cell transplantation (dated by TCRdb to the early 2020s). With respect to the entire study: In the study, over a hundred blood samples were gathered from 35 consecutive transplant recipients and their related donors. Recruitment of patients was conducted between 2015 and early 2017, and follow-up was continued until late 2020 or death. The paper as a whole reports these results and caveats: Only a small fraction of recipient repertoires overlapped donor repertoires, with over 95% appearing de novo at the given depth. Inverse Simpson Index values from donors and from recipients before transplant predicted broader TCR repertoire diversity after transplant. After transplant, TCR diversity in recipients dropped, and pathologically expanded clonotypes climbed progressively between day 30 and day 180. Sample size was limited, and cells were not sorted, so CD4 and CD8 repertoire contributions could not be separated.

This clone was found once. This clone's antigen is unknown. The sample holds no much larger clone one base away, and base qualities are not on file. CDR1 MGHRA and CDR2 YSYEKL were looked up in the germline V gene. Trimmed from V: 1 base; trimmed from J: 0 bases; junction bases lacking a gene match: 3. From cysteine to phenylalanine, the CDR3 is 18 amino acids long. Only the CDR3 region is kept as DNA, spanning 54 bases read in frame from base 1. With the immunoSEQ assay, which is a bias-controlled multiplex PCR relying on V- and J-specific primers, TCR beta CDR3 regions were amplified from genomic DNA. In a second PCR step, a proprietary barcode and Illumina adapter sequences were attached to the CDR3 amplicons. An Illumina MiSeq instrument was used for sequencing of the CDR3 libraries. As for the original processing: Export and quality control were performed with immunoSEQ Analyzer 3.0, and downstream analyses were performed with R Bioconductor and Immunarch. Only productive rearrangements within the normalized downsampled data set were used in the calculation of repertoire metrics. Pathologically expanded clonotypes were defined as those larger than 5 templates in the normalized cohort. The Inverse Simpson Index was used to measure repertoire diversity. CMV-specificity analyses were carried out on the non-normalized data set to capture all clonotypes. The immuneACCESS repertoire file appears here via TCRdb, limited to in-frame rearrangements. These files lack a portion of the clones; in checked studies, under half of the deficit traces to unresolved V genes, and the cause of the others is not known. D and trimming were read from the DNA, whereas the V and J calls and clone size are those reported in that table. This sample holds some 13,000 clones; around 90% were observed only once. Approximately 1.1% of the sample rests with the top ten.

Blood samples for TCR beta sequencing were provided by related transplant donors. Nuclei Lysis Solution was used to extract genomic DNA from fresh or cryopreserved unfractionated peripheral blood mononuclear cells. The TCR sequence derives from a man aged 25-45 years in good health. Some clones in this sample may be carry-over from other donors' samples. The sequence is built from TRBV4-1 and TRBJ2-3, with 14 bases aligning to TRBD2. Sequenced material: peripheral blood mononuclear cells. The CDR3 protein: CASSQVGTSGSSTDTQYF. The DNA sequence is as follows: TGCGCCAGCAGCCAAGTTGGGACTAGCGGGAGTAGCACAGATACGCAGTATTTT.